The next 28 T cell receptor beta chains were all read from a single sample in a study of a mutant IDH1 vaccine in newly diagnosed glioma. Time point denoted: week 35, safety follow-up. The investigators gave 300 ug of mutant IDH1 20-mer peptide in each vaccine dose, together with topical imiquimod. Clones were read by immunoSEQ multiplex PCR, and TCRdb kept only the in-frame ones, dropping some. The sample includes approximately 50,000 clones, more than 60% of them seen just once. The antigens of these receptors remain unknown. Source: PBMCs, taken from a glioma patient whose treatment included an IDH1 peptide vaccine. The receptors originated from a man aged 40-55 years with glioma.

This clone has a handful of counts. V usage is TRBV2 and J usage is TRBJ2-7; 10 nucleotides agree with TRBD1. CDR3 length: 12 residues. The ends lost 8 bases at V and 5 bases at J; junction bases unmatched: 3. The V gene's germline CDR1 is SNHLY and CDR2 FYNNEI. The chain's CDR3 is CASRDRGHEQYF. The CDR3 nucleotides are TGTGCCAGCCGGGACAGGGGCCACGAGCAGTACTTC.

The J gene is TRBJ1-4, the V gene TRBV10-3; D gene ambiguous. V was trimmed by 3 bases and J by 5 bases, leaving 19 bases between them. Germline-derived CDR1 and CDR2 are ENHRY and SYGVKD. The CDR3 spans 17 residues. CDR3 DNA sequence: TGTGCCATCAGTGAAAGAGGACGGGAAACTACGAATGAAAAACTGTTTTTT. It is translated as CAISERGRETTNEKLFF.

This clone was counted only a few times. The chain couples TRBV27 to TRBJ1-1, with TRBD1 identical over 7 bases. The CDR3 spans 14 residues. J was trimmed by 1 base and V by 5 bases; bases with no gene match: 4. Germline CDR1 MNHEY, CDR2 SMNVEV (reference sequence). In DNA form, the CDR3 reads TGTGCCAGCAGTATCACAGGGGCGAACACTGAAGCTTTCTTT. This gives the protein CASSITGANTEAFF.

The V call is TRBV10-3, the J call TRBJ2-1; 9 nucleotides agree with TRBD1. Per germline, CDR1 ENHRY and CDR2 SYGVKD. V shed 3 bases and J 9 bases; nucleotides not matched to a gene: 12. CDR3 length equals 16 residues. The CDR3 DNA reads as TGTGCCATCAGTGAAAACCCGGGACAGGGACTCGCTGAGCAGTTCTTC. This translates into CAISENPGQGLAEQFF.

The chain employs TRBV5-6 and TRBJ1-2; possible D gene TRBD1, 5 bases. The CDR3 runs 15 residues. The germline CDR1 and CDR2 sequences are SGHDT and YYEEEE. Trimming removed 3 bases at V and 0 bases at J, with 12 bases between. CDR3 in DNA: TGTGCCAGCAGCTACCGTGGGGGGGCTAACTATGGCTACACCTTC. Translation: CASSYRGGANYGYTF.

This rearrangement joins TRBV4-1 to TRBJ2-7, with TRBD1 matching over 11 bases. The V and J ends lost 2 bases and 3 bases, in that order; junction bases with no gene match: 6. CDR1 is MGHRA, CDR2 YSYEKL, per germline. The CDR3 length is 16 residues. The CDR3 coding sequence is TGCGCCAGCAGCCAACCCTCAGGGACAGGGGGCTACGAGCAGTACTTC. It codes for CASSQPSGTGGYEQYF.

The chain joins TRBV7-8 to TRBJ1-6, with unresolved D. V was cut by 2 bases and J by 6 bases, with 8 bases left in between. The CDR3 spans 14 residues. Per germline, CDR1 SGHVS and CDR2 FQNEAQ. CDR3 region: CASSLPYSNSPLHF. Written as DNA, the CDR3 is TGTGCCAGCAGCTTACCCTATAGTAATTCACCCCTCCACTTT.

CDR3 nucleotides: TGCAGCGTTGGACCCAGGAACACTGAAGCTTTCTTT. Translating it yields CSVGPRNTEAFF. The rearrangement joins TRBV29-1 to TRBJ1-1, with D unclear. CDR3 length: 12 residues. V gave up 4 bases and J gave up 1 base, with 7 bases separating them. CDR1 is SQVTM, CDR2 ANQGSEA, per germline.

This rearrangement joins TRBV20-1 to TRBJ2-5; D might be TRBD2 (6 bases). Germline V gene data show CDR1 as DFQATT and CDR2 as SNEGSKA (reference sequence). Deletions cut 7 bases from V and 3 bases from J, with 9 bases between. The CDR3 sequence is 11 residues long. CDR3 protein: CSGAGKETQYF. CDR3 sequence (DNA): TGCAGTGGGGCGGGAAAAGAGACCCAGTACTTC.

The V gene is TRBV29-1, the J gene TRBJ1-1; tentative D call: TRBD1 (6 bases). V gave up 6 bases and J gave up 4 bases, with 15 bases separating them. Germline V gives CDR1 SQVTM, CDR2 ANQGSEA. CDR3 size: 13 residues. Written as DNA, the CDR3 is TGCAGCGTGGACACAGGGTGGGGCACTGAAGCTTTCTTT. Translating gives CSVDTGWGTEAFF. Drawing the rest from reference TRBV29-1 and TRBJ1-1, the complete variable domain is SAVISQKPSRDICQRGTSLTIQCQVDSQVTMMFWYRQQPGQSLTLIATANQGSEATYESGFVIDKFPISRPNLTFSTLTVSNMSPEDSSIYLCSVDTGWGTEAFFGQGTRLTVV.

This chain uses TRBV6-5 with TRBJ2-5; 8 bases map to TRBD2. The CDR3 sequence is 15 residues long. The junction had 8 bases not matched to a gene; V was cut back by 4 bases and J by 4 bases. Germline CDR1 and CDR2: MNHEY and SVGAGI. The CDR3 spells CASSFTSGIAETQYF. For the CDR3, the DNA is TGTGCCAGCAGTTTTACTAGCGGAATCGCAGAGACCCAGTACTTC.

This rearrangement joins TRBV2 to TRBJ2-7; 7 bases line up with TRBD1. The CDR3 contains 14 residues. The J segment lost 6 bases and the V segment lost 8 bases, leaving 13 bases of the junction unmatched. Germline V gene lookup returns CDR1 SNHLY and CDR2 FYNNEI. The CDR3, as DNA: TGTGCCAGCGCTCCCGGGACAGCCTTTCCCGAGCAGTACTTC. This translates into CASAPGTAFPEQYF.

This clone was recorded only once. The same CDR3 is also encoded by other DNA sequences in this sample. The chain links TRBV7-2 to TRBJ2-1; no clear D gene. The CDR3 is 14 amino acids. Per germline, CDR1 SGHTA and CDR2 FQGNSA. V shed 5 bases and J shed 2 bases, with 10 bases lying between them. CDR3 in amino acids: CASSLGWAYNEQFF. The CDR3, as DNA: TGTGCCAGCAGCCTCGGATGGGCCTACAATGAGCAGTTCTTC.

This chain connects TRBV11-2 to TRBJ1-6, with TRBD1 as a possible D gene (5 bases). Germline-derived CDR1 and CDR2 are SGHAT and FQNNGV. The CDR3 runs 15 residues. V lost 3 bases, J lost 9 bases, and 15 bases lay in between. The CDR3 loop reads CASSFESGEGSPLHF. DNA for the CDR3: TGTGCCAGCAGCTTCGAATCGGGGGAAGGTTCACCCCTCCACTTT.

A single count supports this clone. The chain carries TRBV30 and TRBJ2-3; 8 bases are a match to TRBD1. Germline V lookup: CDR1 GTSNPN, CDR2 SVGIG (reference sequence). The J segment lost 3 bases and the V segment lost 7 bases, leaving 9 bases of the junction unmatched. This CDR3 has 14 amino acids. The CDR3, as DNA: TGTGCCTCCAAAACAGGGGGTTGGACAGATACGCAGTATTTT. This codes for CASKTGGWTDTQYF.

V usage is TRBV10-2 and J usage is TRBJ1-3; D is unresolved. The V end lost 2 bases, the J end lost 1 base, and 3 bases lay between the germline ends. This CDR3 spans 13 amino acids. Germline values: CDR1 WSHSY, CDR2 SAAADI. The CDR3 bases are TGCGCCAGCAGTGAGGGGTCTGGAAACACCATATATTTT. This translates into CASSEGSGNTIYF.

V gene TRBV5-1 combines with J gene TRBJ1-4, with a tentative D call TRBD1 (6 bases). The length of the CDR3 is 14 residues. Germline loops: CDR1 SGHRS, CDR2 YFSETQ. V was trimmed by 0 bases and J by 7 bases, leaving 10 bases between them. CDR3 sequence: CASSLGGGSEKLFF. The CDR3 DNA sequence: TGCGCCAGCAGCTTGGGCGGGGGCAGTGAAAAACTGTTTTTT.

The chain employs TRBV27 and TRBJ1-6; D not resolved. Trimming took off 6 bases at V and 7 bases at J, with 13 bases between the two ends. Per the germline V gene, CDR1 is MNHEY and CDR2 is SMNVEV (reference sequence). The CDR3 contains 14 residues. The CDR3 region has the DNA TGTGCCAGCAGCCGGAACGGAAAGAATTCACCCCTCCACTTT. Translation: CASSRNGKNSPLHF.

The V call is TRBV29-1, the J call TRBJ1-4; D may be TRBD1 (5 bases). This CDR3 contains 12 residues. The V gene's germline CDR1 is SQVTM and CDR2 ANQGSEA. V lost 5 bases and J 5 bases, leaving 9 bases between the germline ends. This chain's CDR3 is CSVRGNNEKLFF. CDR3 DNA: TGCAGCGTTAGGGGCAACAATGAAAAACTGTTTTTT.

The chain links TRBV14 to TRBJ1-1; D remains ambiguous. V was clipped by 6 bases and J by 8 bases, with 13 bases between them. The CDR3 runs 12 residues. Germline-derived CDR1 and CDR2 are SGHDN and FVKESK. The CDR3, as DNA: TGTGCCAGCAGTCCCATCCCGCACGAAGCTTTCTTT. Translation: CASSPIPHEAFF. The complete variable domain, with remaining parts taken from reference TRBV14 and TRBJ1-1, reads EAGVTQFPSHSVIEKGQTVTLRCDPISGHDNLYWYRRVMGKEIKFLLHFVKESKQDESGMPNNRFLAERTGGTYSTLKVQPAELEDSGVYFCASSPIPHEAFFGQGTRLTVV.

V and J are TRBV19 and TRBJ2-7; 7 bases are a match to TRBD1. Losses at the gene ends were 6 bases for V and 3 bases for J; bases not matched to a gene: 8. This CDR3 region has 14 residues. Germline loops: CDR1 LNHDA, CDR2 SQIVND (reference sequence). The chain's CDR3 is CASSRPGQLYEQYF. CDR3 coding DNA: TGTGCCAGTAGCCGTCCGGGACAGCTCTACGAGCAGTACTTC. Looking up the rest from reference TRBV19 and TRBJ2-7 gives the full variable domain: DGGITQSPKYLFRKEGQNVTLSCEQNLNHDAMYWYRQDPGQGLRLIYYSQIVNDFQKGDIAEGYSVSREKKESFPLTVTSAQKNPTAFYLCASSRPGQLYEQYFGPGTRLTVT.

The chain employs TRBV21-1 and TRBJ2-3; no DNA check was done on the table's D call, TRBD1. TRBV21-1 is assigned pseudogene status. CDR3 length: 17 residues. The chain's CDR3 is CASTGRGTGISRDTQYF. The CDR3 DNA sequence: TGTGCCAGCACCGGCAGGGGGACCGGGATATCACGAGATACGCAGTATTTT.

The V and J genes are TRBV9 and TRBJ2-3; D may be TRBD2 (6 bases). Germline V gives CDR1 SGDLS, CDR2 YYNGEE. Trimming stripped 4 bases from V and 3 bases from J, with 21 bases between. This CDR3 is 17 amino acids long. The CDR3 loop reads CASSRRGASEGTDTQYF. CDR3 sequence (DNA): TGTGCCAGCAGCCGGAGGGGCGCCTCAGAGGGTACAGATACGCAGTATTTT.

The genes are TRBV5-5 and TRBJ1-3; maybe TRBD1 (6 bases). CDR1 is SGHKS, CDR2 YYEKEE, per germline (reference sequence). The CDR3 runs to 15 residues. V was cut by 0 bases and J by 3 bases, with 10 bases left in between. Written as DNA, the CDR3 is TGTGCCAGCAGCTTGGTGGCAGGGGTTGGAAACACCATATATTTT. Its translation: CASSLVAGVGNTIYF.

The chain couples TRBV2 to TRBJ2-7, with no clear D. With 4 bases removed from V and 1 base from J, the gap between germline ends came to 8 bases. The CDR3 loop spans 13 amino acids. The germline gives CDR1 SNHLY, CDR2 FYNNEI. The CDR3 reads CASSVPGSYEQYF. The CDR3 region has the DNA TGTGCCAGCAGTGTGCCGGGTTCCTACGAGCAGTACTTC.

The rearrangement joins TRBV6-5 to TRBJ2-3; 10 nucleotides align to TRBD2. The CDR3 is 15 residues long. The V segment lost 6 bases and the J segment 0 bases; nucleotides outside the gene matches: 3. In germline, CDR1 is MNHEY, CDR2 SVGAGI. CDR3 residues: CASRQRGGSTDTQYF. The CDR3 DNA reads TGTGCCAGCAGACAGCGGGGGGGGAGCACAGATACGCAGTATTTT.

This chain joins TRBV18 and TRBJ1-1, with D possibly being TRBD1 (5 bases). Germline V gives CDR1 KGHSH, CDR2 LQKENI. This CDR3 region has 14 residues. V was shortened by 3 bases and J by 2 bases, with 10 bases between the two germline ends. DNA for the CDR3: TGTGCCAGCTCACCTGACAGATCAAACACTGAAGCTTTCTTT. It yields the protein CASSPDRSNTEAFF. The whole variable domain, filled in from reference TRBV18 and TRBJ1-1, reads NAGVMQNPRHLVRRRGQEARLRCSPMKGHSHVYWYRQLPEEGLKFMVYLQKENIIDESGMPKERFSAEFPKEGPSILRIQQVVRGDSAAYFCASSPDRSNTEAFFGQGTRLTVV.

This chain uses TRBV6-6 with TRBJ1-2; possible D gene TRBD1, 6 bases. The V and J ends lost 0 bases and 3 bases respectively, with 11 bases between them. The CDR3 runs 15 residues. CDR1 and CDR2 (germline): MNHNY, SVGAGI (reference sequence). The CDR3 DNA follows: TGTGCCAGCAGTTACTCTCAGGGGCACTACTATGGCTACACCTTC. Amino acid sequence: CASSYSQGHYYGYTF.